This T cell receptor (beta chain) is drawn from a study of glioma-infiltrating T cells after dendritic cell vaccination. Method: immunoSEQ multiplex PCR; TCRdb's copy keeps in-frame clones and lacks some. The sample holds fewer than 50,000 clones, about 80% seen once. Patients had residual fresh-frozen tumor tissue and more than two years of survival data. None of the glioblastoma patients had an isocitrate dehydrogenase mutation. The CDR3 has 16 amino acids. Germline V gives CDR1 SGHDT, CDR2 YYEEEE. V gave up 3 bases and J gave up 3 bases; unmatched junction bases: 10. This TCR was recovered from a human donor with glioblastoma. The sequences come from blood, collected before dendritic cell vaccination. The rearrangement joins TRBV5-6 to TRBJ2-3; 7 nucleotides align to TRBD1. CDR3 DNA sequence: TGTGCCAGCAGCTCCTGGGGACAGCCCGGGACAGATACGCAGTATTTT. Its translation is CASSSWGQPGTDTQYF.